This record concerns one TCR beta chain sequence. The antigen remains unidentified. Germline V lookup: CDR1 LGHNT, CDR2 FRNRAP. V was trimmed by 4 bases and J by 5 bases, leaving 8 bases between them. The CDR3 spans 12 residues. These data come from a study of vaccination effects on CD4 cells after COVID-19. Overall study: Either the mRNA-1273 or the BNT162b2 vaccine was given to participants as two doses.

TCRdb's copy holds only in-frame clones and misses some; the assay was immunoSEQ multiplex PCR. The repertoire holds some 38,000 clones, with over 60% as singletons. Pools of viral peptides were used by the ViraFEST assay to expand antigen-specific CD4+ T cells ahead of sequencing. The culture ran for around ten days before CD4+ T cells were isolated. The individual was infected with SARS-CoV-2 between March and December 2020, as confirmed by PCR. The clonotype was recovered from a human donor who had a prior SARS-CoV-2 infection. Sequenced here: CD4+ T cells from PBMCs cultured with HCoV-NL63 spike peptides, sampled before COVID-19 vaccination. This chain uses TRBV12-5 with TRBJ2-5, with D perhaps TRBD1 (6 bases). DNA for the CDR3: TGTGCTAGTGGTTACAGGGTCGAGACCCAGTACTTC. Amino acid sequence: CASGYRVETQYF.